The clone carrying this T cell receptor (beta chain) was seen more than once but under ten times. The target antigen is unknown. The PCR was carried out with 60 Vbeta primers and 13 Jbeta primers. The protocol was immunoSEQ multiplex PCR, while the TCRdb copy is restricted to in-frame clones and leaves out a portion. The sample lists roughly 90,000 clones; around 84% were seen once. The data belong to a study of cytomegalovirus exposure and HLA in healthy donors. The germline V gene encodes CDR1 SGHNT and CDR2 YYREEE (reference sequence). This CDR3 region has 20 residues. Between the trimmed V and J ends, which lost 1 base and 6 bases, there was a span of 28 bases. The study's findings and limits: In a later analysis, parvovirus B19, influenza, CMV and Epstein-Barr virus appeared linked to several top co-occurrence clusters.

The genes are TRBV5-4 and TRBJ2-2; TRBD2 is a possible D gene (5 bases). The source material was PBMCs. The sequence was collected from a woman in her forties in good health and CMV-seropositive. The DNA of the CDR3 is TGTGCCAGCAGCTTGTATAGCGAGTTTTTGTTTATGGCCGGGGCCGGGGAGCTGTTTTTT. Its protein is CASSLYSEFLFMAGAGELFF. Full variable domain (remainder filled in from reference TRBV5-4 and TRBJ2-2): ETGVTQSPTHLIKTRGQQVTLRCSSQSGHNTVSWYQQALGQGPQFIFQYYREEENGRGNFPPRFSGLQFPNYSSELNVNALELDDSALYLCASSLYSEFLFMAGAGELFFGEGSRLTVL.